This T cell receptor (beta chain) was recovered during a study of T-cell reconstitution after alpha-beta-depleted transplantation in children (dated by TCRdb to the mid-2010s). Concerning the study at large: T-cell immune reconstitution after TCRalphabeta/CD19-depleted allogeneic hematopoietic cell transplantation in children was quantitatively tracked in the study by means of TCR repertoire profiling.

From cysteine to phenylalanine, the CDR3 is 15 amino acids long. Just the 45-base CDR3 DNA is kept, in frame starting at base 1. The germline V gene specifies MDHEN as CDR1 and SYDVKM as CDR2. V lost 4 bases and J lost 5 bases, and the count of bases not matched to a germline gene is 9. This specimen's time point label, interpreted: day 60 (about 2 months) after transplantation. The treatment or condition label, as the study defines it: allogeneic hematopoietic cell transplantation with graft depleted of TCRalphabeta T cells and CD19 B cells. TCRalphabeta/CD19-depleted allogeneic hematopoietic cell grafts were given to the transplant recipients, all of whom were children. The table lists this clonotype with many counts. Its target antigen remains unknown. Within one base of it there is no much larger clone, and no base qualities were kept. The library was produced with PCR. The instrument given in TCRdb is Illumina HiSeq 2500. To normalize quantification of the TCRbeta repertoire, the TCR libraries were built with molecular barcoding that relied on unique molecular identifiers. TCRdb reanalyzed the raw reads on its own, using fastp at Q25 for trimming and MiXCR for clone calling, and kept in-frame beta chains. Merged by CDR3 protein, the rows form single entries marked with the most common genes and DNA. Within this sample are tens of thousands of distinct CDR3 sequences, with over 4.5% of them counted one time only. More than 30% of the sample rests with the top ten.

Beyond this particular receptor, the publication reports: In some patients, the high TCRbeta diversity seen at day 60 was put down to recipient T cells and intrathymic progenitors that had survived conditioning. The frequencies of hyperexpanded clones fell over the following months, and after one year, T-cell counts and TCRbeta diversity were mostly attributed to newly produced T cells. The apparently early recovery of alphabetaT-cell counts about two months after transplant reportedly depended on only several hundred rapidly expanded clones that came from non-depleted graft cells.

Sequences were derived from PBMCs, mostly from graft donor cells, sampled 60 days after TCRalphabeta/CD19-depleted stem cell transplant. This chain joins TRBV28 to TRBJ2-7; the central 9 bases match TRBD1. The sequence derives from a female patient aged 2-15 years who had a stem cell transplant for aplastic anemia, so the T cells may come from the graft donor. The CDR3 region: CASSSGQGMLHEQYF. In nucleotide form, the sequence is TGTGCCAGCAGTTCAGGACAGGGGATGCTCCACGAGCAGTACTTC. Where the CDR3 stops, the reference TRBV28 and TRBJ2-7 genes take over; the full variable domain is DVKVTQSSRYLVKRTGEKVFLECVQDMDHENMFWYRQDPGLGLRLIYFSYDVKMKEKGDIPEGYSVSREKKERFSLILESASTNQTSMYLCASSSGQGMLHEQYFGPGTRLTVT.